This T cell receptor (beta chain) was found in a study of blood T cell repertoires in COVID-19. Looking at the study overall: Donors in the United States, Italy and Spain gave samples during acute or convalescent COVID-19. T cells, B-cell-depleted T cells, or PBMCs supplied cDNA or gDNA.

Seattle's enrolled individuals joined amid active infection and were then monitored longitudinally. Trimming cost V 0 bases and J 0 bases; bases outside gene matches: 1. Germline V CDR1 and CDR2: SGHNT, YYREEE (reference sequence). This CDR3 region has 15 residues. As handled by the study authors: It was from reference gene primer amplification that nucleated cell counts were estimated. The repertoire was sequenced with immunoSEQ multiplex PCR; TCRdb's copy has only in-frame clones and lacks some. D and trimming were read from the DNA, whereas the V and J calls and clone size are those reported in that table. This sample has over 200,000 clones, with just under 90% found just once.

This receptor was obtained from a man younger than 40 with COVID-19, enrolled during active disease. The sequenced sample was peripheral blood. This sequence joins TRBV5-4 and TRBJ1-1; 8 positions agree with TRBD1. This CDR3 reads CASSLGDRMNTEAFF. The CDR3 region has the DNA TGTGCCAGCAGCTTGGGGGACAGGATGAACACTGAAGCTTTCTTT.